Listed here are 11 T cell receptor beta chains from one sample, sequenced in a study of blood T cell repertoires in COVID-19. The table came from immunoSEQ multiplex PCR; TCRdb's copy has only in-frame clones and leaves some out. The data contain 250,000 or so clones, nearly 90% of them singletons. The sample consisted of peripheral blood. All receptors come from a man aged 18 to 30 with active or convalescent COVID-19.

This clone was counted many times. V usage is TRBV3-1 (or the pseudogene TRBV3-2) and J usage is TRBJ2-3; weak D call: TRBD2 (6 bases). The CDR3 is 17 amino acids. In germline, CDR1 is LGHDT, CDR2 YNNKEL (reference sequence). Trimming took 2 bases from V and 0 from J, leaving 15 bases between them. CDR3 nucleotide sequence: TGTGCCAGCAGCCAAATCGCGACTAGGGCTAGCACAGATACGCAGTATTTT. This sequence encodes CASSQIATRASTDTQYF.

V is TRBV19 and J is TRBJ1-2, with D perhaps matching TRBD1 (6 bases). With 1 base removed from V and 4 bases from J, the gap between germline ends came to 10 bases. The CDR3 spans 14 residues. Germline CDR1 and CDR2: LNHDA and SQIVND (reference sequence). CDR3 region: CASSIGKGGYGYTF. The CDR3 DNA follows: TGTGCCAGTAGTATAGGAAAAGGGGGCTATGGCTACACCTTC.

V usage is TRBV7-8 and J usage is TRBJ2-2; 11 bases are a match to TRBD2. The CDR3 runs to 18 residues. Germline CDR1 is SGHVS and CDR2 is FQNEAQ. J lost 5 bases, V lost 5 bases, and 13 bases had no gene match. The CDR3 nucleotides read TGTGCCAGCAGCCCTCTGTTAGCGGGAGGGCCTAGGACCGGGGAGCTGTTTTTT. This sequence encodes CASSPLLAGGPRTGELFF.

V and J are TRBV9 and TRBJ2-3, with a possible D match to TRBD2 (5 bases). Germline V gene lookup returns CDR1 SGDLS and CDR2 YYNGEE. This CDR3 contains 16 residues. Trimming left V 1 base short and J 4 bases short, with 16 bases between. The CDR3 nucleotides are TGTGCCAGCAGCGTATACGCGGGTCTAGTGGCAGATACGCAGTATTTT. Translated: CASSVYAGLVADTQYF.

This chain links TRBV5-1 with TRBJ1-1, with 9 bases identical to TRBD1. Germline CDR1 is SGHRS and CDR2 is YFSETQ. J gave up 3 bases and V 4 bases, and 7 bases lay outside the gene matches. The CDR3 has 15 residues. DNA for the CDR3: TGCGCCAGCAGCGAACAGGGGGCGCCGTACACTGAAGCTTTCTTT. It encodes CASSEQGAPYTEAFF.

This sequence joins TRBV28 and TRBJ2-7; 14 bases match TRBD2. Per the germline V gene, CDR1 is MDHEN and CDR2 is SYDVKM. V was clipped by 2 bases and J by 4 bases; unmatched bases: 7. This CDR3 is built from 17 residues. CDR3 in amino acids: CASSLMGLAGEGYEQYF. CDR3 DNA sequence: TGTGCCAGCAGTTTAATGGGACTAGCGGGAGAGGGGTACGAGCAGTACTTC.

The V gene is TRBV9, the J gene TRBJ2-5; no definite D call. CDR3 length: 15 residues. Per germline, CDR1 SGDLS and CDR2 YYNGEE. The V gene lost 0 bases and the J gene lost 1 base, with 10 bases spanning the gap. CDR3: CASSVGPGTQETQYF. In DNA, the CDR3 is TGTGCCAGCAGCGTAGGGCCGGGTACCCAAGAGACCCAGTACTTC.

This chain connects TRBV28 to TRBJ1-1; D not certain. The CDR3 totals 15 residues. Germline V gene sequence: CDR1 MDHEN, CDR2 SYDVKM. The V and J ends lost 5 bases and 0 bases respectively, with 13 bases between them. The CDR3 DNA reads as TGTGCCAGCAGTCTTACCTCTTTAGTGAACACTGAAGCTTTCTTT. Its translation is CASSLTSLVNTEAFF.

The chain uses TRBV7-9 and TRBJ2-1; 10 bases are shared with TRBD2. Germline assignment: CDR1 SEHNR and CDR2 FQNEAQ (reference sequence). The junction had 3 bases not matched to a gene; V was cut back by 4 bases and J by 3 bases. This CDR3 has 15 amino acids. The CDR3 reads CASSYLAGDYNEQFF. DNA for the CDR3: TGTGCCAGCAGCTACCTAGCGGGAGACTACAATGAGCAGTTCTTC.

V and J are TRBV27 and TRBJ1-6; a weak D match, TRBD1 (6 bases). Per the germline V gene, CDR1 is MNHEY and CDR2 is SMNVEV (reference sequence). V was clipped by 3 bases and J by 5 bases, with 8 bases between them. There are 14 residues in the CDR3. The CDR3 nucleotides are TGTGCCAGCAGTTTTCAGGGGAATAATTCACCCCTCCACTTT. Amino acid sequence: CASSFQGNNSPLHF.

V usage is TRBV5-6 and J usage is TRBJ1-1; the D gene is possibly TRBD1 (5 bases). Trimming left V 0 bases short and J 0 bases short, with 9 bases between. This CDR3 contains 15 residues. Germline loops: CDR1 SGHDT, CDR2 YYEEEE. CDR3 DNA: TGTGCCAGCAGCTTGGTCTTGGGGCTGAACACTGAAGCTTTCTTT. Translation: CASSLVLGLNTEAFF.